This T cell receptor (beta chain) was captured in a study of graft-versus-host responses after intestinal transplantation. In regard to this clone: Its specificity is unknown.

Profiling relied on immunoSEQ multiplex PCR, and the TCRdb table lists in-frame clones only, not all of them. Of roughly 120,000 clones listed, about nine tenths are singletons. V dropped 6 bases and J dropped 4; count of bases not matched to a gene: 8. Germline V lookup: CDR1 LNHNV, CDR2 YYDKDF (reference sequence). The CDR3 contains 14 residues. Sequenced here: unstimulated CD4+ T cells sorted from spleen or lymph node cells, sampled before intestinal transplant. This sequence was found in a human donor who received an intestinal transplant. The chain couples TRBV15 to TRBJ1-2, with 7 bases aligning to TRBD1. The DNA for the CDR3 is TGTGCCACCAGGAGGGACAGAGGGTTCTATGGCTACACCTTC. Encoded protein: CATRRDRGFYGYTF.